One and the same sample provided the 20 T cell receptor beta chains below, sequenced in a study of cytomegalovirus exposure and HLA in healthy donors. Use of 60 Vbeta and 13 Jbeta primers characterized the PCR. Assay: immunoSEQ multiplex PCR; the TCRdb copy retains only in-frame clones and omits some. The repertoire includes 150,000 or so clones, 80% to 90% of them detected once, and less than 2.5% sits in the top ten. The sample was PBMCs. Source of these receptors: a man aged 18 to 30 in good health and CMV-seropositive.

The rearrangement joins TRBV2 to TRBJ1-4; 7 bases are a match to TRBD1. After removal of 6 bases from V and 3 bases from J, the junction contained 4 bases not matched to a gene. Germline CDR1 SNHLY, CDR2 FYNNEI. The CDR3 runs 14 residues. CDR3 in amino acids: CASRQTGPNEKLFF. The CDR3 DNA is TGTGCCAGCAGACAGACAGGGCCTAATGAAAAACTGTTTTTT.

This chain joins TRBV6-1 and TRBJ2-1; 7 bases are shared with TRBD1. Germline lookup yields CDR1 MNHNS and CDR2 SASEGT. The CDR3 sequence is 13 residues long. V shed 4 bases, J shed 6 bases, and the junction held 3 bases outside the gene matches. The CDR3 loop reads CASSGNRGNEQFF. CDR3 coding DNA: TGTGCCAGCAGTGGAAACAGGGGCAATGAGCAGTTCTTC.

This clone has just one count. The chain has TRBV9 and TRBJ2-2; D is unclear. CDR1 is SGDLS, CDR2 YYNGEE, per germline. V was clipped by 3 bases and J by 8 bases, with 11 bases between them. The length of the CDR3 is 13 residues. CDR3 protein: CASSAPVYGELFF. The DNA for the CDR3 is TGTGCCAGCAGCGCCCCGGTCTATGGGGAGCTGTTTTTT.

The V and J genes are TRBV11-1 and TRBJ2-2, with no clear D. Trimming left V 5 bases short and J 5 bases short, with 9 bases between. This CDR3 is 13 amino acids long. Germline values: CDR1 SGHAT, CDR2 FQDESV (reference sequence). The CDR3 loop is CASSLSETGELFF. CDR3 coding DNA: TGTGCCAGCAGCCTCTCTGAGACCGGGGAGCTGTTTTTT.

The rearrangement uses TRBV12-5 and TRBJ2-7, with D perhaps TRBD2 (6 bases). V was clipped by 6 bases and J by 7 bases, with 13 bases between them. Germline CDR1 reads LGHNT; CDR2 reads FRNRAP. The CDR3 runs to 12 residues. The CDR3 bases are TGTGCTAGTGGGAAGACTAGTAGTGAGCAGTACTTC. It translates to CASGKTSSEQYF.

The rearrangement joins TRBV9 to TRBJ1-1; weak D call: TRBD1 (6 bases). Germline V lookup: CDR1 SGDLS, CDR2 YYNGEE. Deletions cut 2 bases from V and 2 bases from J, with 10 bases between. The CDR3 contains 14 residues. CDR3 nucleotides: TGTGCCAGCAGCGTCGGGACAAGCAACACTGAAGCTTTCTTT. Its protein is CASSVGTSNTEAFF. The variable domain in full, with the rest retrieved from reference TRBV9 and TRBJ1-1, is DSGVTQTPKHLITATGQRVTLRCSPRSGDLSVYWYQQSLDQGLQFLIQYYNGEERAKGNILERFSAQQFPDLHSELNLSSLELGDSALYFCASSVGTSNTEAFFGQGTRLTVV.

The rearrangement joins TRBV19 to TRBJ1-4; tentatively, D is TRBD1 (5 bases). Looked up from germline, CDR1 is LNHDA and CDR2 is SQIVND (reference sequence). The CDR3 is 14 residues long. Trimming took off 3 bases at V and 5 bases at J, with 10 bases between the two ends. CDR3 DNA sequence: TGTGCCAGTAGTATCACAGGAAAAAATGAAAAACTGTTTTTT. Protein product: CASSITGKNEKLFF.

The chain recombines TRBV18 with TRBJ1-1, with D unresolved. In germline, CDR1 is KGHSH, CDR2 LQKENI. V was pared by 1 base and J by 1 base, with 7 bases between. CDR3 length: 14 residues. This CDR3 is CASSPRGENTEAFF. CDR3 coding DNA: TGTGCCAGCTCACCACGGGGAGAGAACACTGAAGCTTTCTTT.

The rearrangement uses TRBV15 and TRBJ1-1; D gene uncertain. V lost 3 bases and J lost 2, with 7 bases in between. The CDR3 has 13 amino acids. Looked up from germline, CDR1 is LNHNV and CDR2 is YYDKDF (reference sequence). The CDR3 reads CATSSRSNTEAFF. CDR3 nucleotides: TGTGCCACCAGCAGTAGGAGTAACACTGAAGCTTTCTTT.

The chain couples TRBV7-6 to TRBJ2-2; D is perhaps TRBD1 (6 bases). Trimming stripped 6 bases from V and 11 bases from J, with 13 bases between. Germline V gene lookup returns CDR1 SGHVS and CDR2 FNYEAQ. The length of the CDR3 is 12 residues. The CDR3 DNA reads as TGTGCCAGCAGTCCCAGGGGTGGAGAGCTGTTTTTT. It yields the protein CASSPRGGELFF.

V is TRBV10-1 and J is TRBJ2-7, with 8 bases that match TRBD1. The J segment lost 6 bases and the V segment lost 6 bases, leaving 4 bases of the junction unmatched. The CDR3 extends over 12 amino acids. Germline CDR1 is WNHNN and CDR2 is SYGVQD (reference sequence). As DNA, the CDR3 is TGCGCCAGCAGGGACAGGGAGTCCGAGCAGTACTTC. This encodes CASRDRESEQYF.

This chain connects TRBV5-1 to TRBJ2-4, with TRBD2 identical over 12 bases. The CDR3 is 14 residues long. Germline CDR1 is SGHRS and CDR2 is YFSETQ. V shed 4 bases and J 12 bases; nucleotides not matched to a gene: 8. The CDR3 bases are TGCGCCAGCAGCAGGACTAGCGGGGAGGACAGTCAGTACTTC. Its protein product is CASSRTSGEDSQYF.

The rearrangement links TRBV23-1 to TRBJ2-1; 7 positions match TRBD1. TRBV23-1 is annotated as an ORF whose role is uncertain. The CDR3 covers 14 residues. The trim removed 3 bases at V and 8 bases at J, leaving 7 bases unmatched. Here the CDR3 reads CASSQEQGTDEQFF. CDR3 nucleotides: TGCGCCAGCAGTCAGGAACAGGGGACCGATGAGCAGTTCTTC.

Here the CDR3 reads CASSSKTENTEAFF. CDR3 bases: TGTGCCAGCAGCTCCAAGACAGAAAACACTGAAGCTTTCTTT. This chain joins TRBV7-9 and TRBJ1-1, with a possible D match to TRBD1 (5 bases). The V end was cut by 4 bases, the J end by 2 bases, with 11 bases between. The germline V gene has CDR1 SEHNR and CDR2 FQNEAQ (reference sequence). The CDR3 is 14 amino acids.

V and J are TRBV27 and TRBJ1-1; tentative D call: TRBD1 (6 bases). V dropped 5 bases and J dropped 4 bases, with 17 bases sitting between them. Germline values: CDR1 MNHEY, CDR2 SMNVEV (reference sequence). The CDR3 consists of 15 residues. CDR3 region: CASSNRGGRFTEAFF. The CDR3 nucleotides read TGTGCCAGCAGTAACCGCGGGGGGCGGTTCACTGAAGCTTTCTTT.

The chain combines TRBV30 with TRBJ2-7, with 8 bases that match TRBD2. Germline-derived CDR1 and CDR2 are GTSNPN and SVGIG (reference sequence). Losses at the gene ends were 3 bases for V and 2 bases for J; bases not matched to a gene: 9. This CDR3 contains 15 residues. For the CDR3, the DNA is TGTGCCTGGAGGCGTAGCGGGGTTTTGGCCTACGAGCAGTACTTC. The encoded protein is CAWRRSGVLAYEQYF.

This rearrangement joins TRBV11-2 to TRBJ2-7; 8 bases agree with TRBD1. The CDR3 totals 11 residues. J lost 10 bases, V lost 5 bases, and 4 bases had no gene match. Germline V gene lookup returns CDR1 SGHAT and CDR2 FQNNGV. CDR3 coding DNA: TGTGCCAGCAGCCCAGGACAGGGCCAGTACTTC. It yields the protein CASSPGQGQYF.

CDR3 in DNA: TGTGCCAGCAGTTTATTAGAAGTTCGGCGGGGGGGTGCCTACGAGCAGTACTTC. As protein: CASSLLEVRRGGAYEQYF. The J gene is TRBJ2-7, the V gene TRBV28, with TRBD2 identical over 9 bases. The junction had 12 bases not matched to a gene; V was cut back by 1 base and J by 2 bases. The germline V gene has CDR1 MDHEN and CDR2 SYDVKM. The CDR3 extends over 18 amino acids.

J is TRBJ2-5 and V is TRBV7-9, with D hard to call. Germline CDR1 SEHNR, CDR2 FQNEAQ (reference sequence). This CDR3 region has 11 residues. V was shortened by 5 bases and J by 2 bases, with 3 bases between the two germline ends. CDR3 sequence (DNA): TGTGCCAGCAGCCCACAAGAGACCCAGTACTTC. Its protein product is CASSPQETQYF. Together with reference TRBV7-9 and TRBJ2-5, the CDR3 gives the full variable domain: DTGVSQNPRHKITKRGQNVTFRCDPISEHNRLYWYRQTLGQGPEFLTYFQNEAQLEKSRLLSDRFSAERPKGSFSTLEIQRTEQGDSAMYLCASSPQETQYFGPGTRLLVL.

This clone appeared a few times. The chain recombines TRBV7-9 with TRBJ2-1; 10 bases fit TRBD2. The junction had 8 bases not matched to a gene; V was cut back by 6 bases and J by 6 bases. Looked up from germline, CDR1 is SEHNR and CDR2 is FQNEAQ (reference sequence). The CDR3 spans 15 residues. The CDR3 region is CASSPTSGGANEQFF. CDR3 DNA: TGTGCCAGCAGTCCCACGAGCGGGGGGGCCAATGAGCAGTTCTTC. Drawing the rest from reference TRBV7-9 and TRBJ2-1, the complete variable domain is DTGVSQNPRHKITKRGQNVTFRCDPISEHNRLYWYRQTLGQGPEFLTYFQNEAQLEKSRLLSDRFSAERPKGSFSTLEIQRTEQGDSAMYLCASSPTSGGANEQFFGPGTRLTVL.